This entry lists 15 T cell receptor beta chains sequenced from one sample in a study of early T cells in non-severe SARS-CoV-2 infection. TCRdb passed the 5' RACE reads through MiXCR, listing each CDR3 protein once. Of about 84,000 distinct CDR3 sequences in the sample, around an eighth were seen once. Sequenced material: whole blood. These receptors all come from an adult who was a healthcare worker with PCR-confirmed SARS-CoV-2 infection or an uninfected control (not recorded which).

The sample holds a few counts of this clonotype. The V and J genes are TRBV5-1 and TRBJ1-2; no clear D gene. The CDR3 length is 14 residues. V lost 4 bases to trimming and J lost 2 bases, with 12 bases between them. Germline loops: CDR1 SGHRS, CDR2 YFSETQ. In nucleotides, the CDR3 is TGCGCCAGCAGCCTACTGACGGGAAACTATGGCTACACCTTC. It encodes CASSLLTGNYGYTF.

CDR3 sequence: CASSSGVGELFF. The CDR3 nucleotides are TGTGCCAGCAGCTCGGGAGTGGGGGAGCTGTTTTTT. The genes are TRBV7-3 and TRBJ2-2, with D maybe TRBD2 (6 bases). Trimming shortened V by 4 bases and J by 8 bases, and 8 bases separated the two germline ends. The CDR3 sequence is 12 residues long. In germline, CDR1 is SGHTA, CDR2 FQGTGA.

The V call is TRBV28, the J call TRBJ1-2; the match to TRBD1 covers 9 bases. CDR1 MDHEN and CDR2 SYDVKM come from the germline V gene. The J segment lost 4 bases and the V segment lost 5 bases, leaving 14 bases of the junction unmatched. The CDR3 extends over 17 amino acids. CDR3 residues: CASSLSPGTGLLYGYTF. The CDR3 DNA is TGTGCCAGCAGTCTTTCCCCCGGGACAGGGTTGCTCTATGGCTACACCTTC.

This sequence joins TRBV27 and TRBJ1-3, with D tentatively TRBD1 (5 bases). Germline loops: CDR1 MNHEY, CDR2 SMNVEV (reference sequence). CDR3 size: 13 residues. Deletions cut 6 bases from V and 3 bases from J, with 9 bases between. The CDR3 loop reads CASRDTGGNTIYF. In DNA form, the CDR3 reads TGTGCCAGCAGGGATACAGGTGGAAACACCATATATTTT.

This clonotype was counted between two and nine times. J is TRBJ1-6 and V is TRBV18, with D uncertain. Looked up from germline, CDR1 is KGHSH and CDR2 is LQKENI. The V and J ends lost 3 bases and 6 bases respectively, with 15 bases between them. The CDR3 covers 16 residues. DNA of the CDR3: TGTGCCAGCTCACCGGCCACCCTACAGTCTAATTCACCCCTCCACTTT. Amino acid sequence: CASSPATLQSNSPLHF.

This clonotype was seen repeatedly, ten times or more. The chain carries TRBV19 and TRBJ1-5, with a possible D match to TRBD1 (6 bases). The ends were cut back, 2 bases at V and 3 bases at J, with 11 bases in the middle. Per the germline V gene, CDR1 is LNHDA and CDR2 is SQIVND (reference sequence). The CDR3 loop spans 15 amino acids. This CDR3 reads CASSIFSGANQPQHF. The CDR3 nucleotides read TGTGCCAGTAGTATATTTTCAGGGGCCAATCAGCCCCAGCATTTT.

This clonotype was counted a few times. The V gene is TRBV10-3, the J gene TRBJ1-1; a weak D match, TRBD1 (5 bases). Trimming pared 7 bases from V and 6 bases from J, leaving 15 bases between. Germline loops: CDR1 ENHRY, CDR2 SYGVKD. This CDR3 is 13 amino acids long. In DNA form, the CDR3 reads TGTGCCATCACGGGGCCGGAGCAGGCTGAAGCTTTCTTT. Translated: CAITGPEQAEAFF.

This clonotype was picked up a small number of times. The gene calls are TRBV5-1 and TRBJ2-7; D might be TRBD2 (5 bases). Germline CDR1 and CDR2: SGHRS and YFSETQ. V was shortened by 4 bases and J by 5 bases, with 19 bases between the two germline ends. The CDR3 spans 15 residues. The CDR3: CASSHIPLAGDEQYF. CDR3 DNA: TGCGCCAGCAGCCACATCCCTCTAGCTGGTGACGAGCAGTACTTC.

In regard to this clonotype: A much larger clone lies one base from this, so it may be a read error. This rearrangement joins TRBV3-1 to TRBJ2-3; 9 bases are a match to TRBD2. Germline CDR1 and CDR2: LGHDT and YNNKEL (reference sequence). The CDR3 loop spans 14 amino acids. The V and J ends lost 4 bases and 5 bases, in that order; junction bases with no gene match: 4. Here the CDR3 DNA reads TGTGCCAGCAGCCGAATAGCGGGGGAAGATACGCAGTATTTT. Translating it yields CASSRIAGEDTQYF.

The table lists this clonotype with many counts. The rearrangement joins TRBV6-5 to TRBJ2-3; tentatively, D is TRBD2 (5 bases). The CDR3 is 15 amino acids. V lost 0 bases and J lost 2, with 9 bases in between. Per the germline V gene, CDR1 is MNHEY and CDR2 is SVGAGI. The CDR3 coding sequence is TGTGCCAGCAGTTACTCGGAAGCGGTCACAGATACGCAGTATTTT. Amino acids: CASSYSEAVTDTQYF.

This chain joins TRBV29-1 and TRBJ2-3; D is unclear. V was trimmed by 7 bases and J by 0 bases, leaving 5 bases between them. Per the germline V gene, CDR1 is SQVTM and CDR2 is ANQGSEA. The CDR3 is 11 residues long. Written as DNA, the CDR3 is TGCAGCGCTGCTAGCACAGATACGCAGTATTTT. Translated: CSAASTDTQYF.

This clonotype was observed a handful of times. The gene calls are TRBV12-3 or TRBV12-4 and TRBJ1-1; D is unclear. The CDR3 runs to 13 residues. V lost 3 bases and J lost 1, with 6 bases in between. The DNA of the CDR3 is TGTGCCAGCAGTTTTGGGCGGAACACTGAAGCTTTCTTT. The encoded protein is CASSFGRNTEAFF.

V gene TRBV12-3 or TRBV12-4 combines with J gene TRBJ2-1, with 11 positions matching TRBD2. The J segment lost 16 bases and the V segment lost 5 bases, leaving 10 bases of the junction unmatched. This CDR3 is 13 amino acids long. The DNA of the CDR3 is TGTGCCAGCAGTGCACTAGCGGGAGCCCCCAAATTCTTC. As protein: CASSALAGAPKFF.

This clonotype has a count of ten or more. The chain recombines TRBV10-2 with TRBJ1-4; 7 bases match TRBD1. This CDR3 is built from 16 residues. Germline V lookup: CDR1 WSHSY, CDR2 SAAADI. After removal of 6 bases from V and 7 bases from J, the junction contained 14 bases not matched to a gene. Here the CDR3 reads CASREPNRGRAEKLFF. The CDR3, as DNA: TGCGCCAGCAGGGAACCCAACAGGGGACGGGCTGAAAAACTGTTTTTT.

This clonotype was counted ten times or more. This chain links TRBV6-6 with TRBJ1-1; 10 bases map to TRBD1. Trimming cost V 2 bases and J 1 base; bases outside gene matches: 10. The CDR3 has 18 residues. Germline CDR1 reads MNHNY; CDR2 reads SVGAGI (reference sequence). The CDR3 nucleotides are TGTGCCAGCAGTTACGTAGGGGGACAGGGGCGCAGGAACACTGAAGCTTTCTTT. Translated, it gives CASSYVGGQGRRNTEAFF.